Listed here are 2 T cell receptor beta chains from one sample, sequenced in a study of blood T cell repertoires in COVID-19. The protocol was immunoSEQ multiplex PCR, while the TCRdb copy is restricted to in-frame clones and leaves out a portion. The table lists fewer than 350,000 clones, around nine tenths of them singletons. The material sequenced was PBMCs or T cells enriched from blood (not recorded which). Receptors were obtained from a woman aged 40 to 55 who had recovered from COVID-19.

This clone was picked up one time. The chain couples TRBV15 to TRBJ1-4, with a tentative D call TRBD1 (6 bases). V was trimmed by 1 base and J by 0 bases, leaving 12 bases between them. The CDR3 loop spans 17 amino acids. The germline CDR1 and CDR2 sequences are LNHNV and YYDKDF (reference sequence). The CDR3 sequence is CATSRVGRGTTNEKLFF. The CDR3 DNA sequence: TGTGCCACCAGCAGAGTCGGCAGGGGCACAACTAATGAAAAACTGTTTTTT.

This chain joins TRBV14 and TRBJ2-2; 13 bases are a match to TRBD2. Per the germline V gene, CDR1 is SGHDN and CDR2 is FVKESK. Trimming removed 4 bases from V and 6 bases from J; junction bases left unmatched: 5. CDR3 length equals 16 residues. The CDR3, as DNA: TGTGCCAGCAGCCGGACTAGCGGGGGTCCCTCCGGGGAGCTGTTTTTT. This sequence encodes CASSRTSGGPSGELFF.